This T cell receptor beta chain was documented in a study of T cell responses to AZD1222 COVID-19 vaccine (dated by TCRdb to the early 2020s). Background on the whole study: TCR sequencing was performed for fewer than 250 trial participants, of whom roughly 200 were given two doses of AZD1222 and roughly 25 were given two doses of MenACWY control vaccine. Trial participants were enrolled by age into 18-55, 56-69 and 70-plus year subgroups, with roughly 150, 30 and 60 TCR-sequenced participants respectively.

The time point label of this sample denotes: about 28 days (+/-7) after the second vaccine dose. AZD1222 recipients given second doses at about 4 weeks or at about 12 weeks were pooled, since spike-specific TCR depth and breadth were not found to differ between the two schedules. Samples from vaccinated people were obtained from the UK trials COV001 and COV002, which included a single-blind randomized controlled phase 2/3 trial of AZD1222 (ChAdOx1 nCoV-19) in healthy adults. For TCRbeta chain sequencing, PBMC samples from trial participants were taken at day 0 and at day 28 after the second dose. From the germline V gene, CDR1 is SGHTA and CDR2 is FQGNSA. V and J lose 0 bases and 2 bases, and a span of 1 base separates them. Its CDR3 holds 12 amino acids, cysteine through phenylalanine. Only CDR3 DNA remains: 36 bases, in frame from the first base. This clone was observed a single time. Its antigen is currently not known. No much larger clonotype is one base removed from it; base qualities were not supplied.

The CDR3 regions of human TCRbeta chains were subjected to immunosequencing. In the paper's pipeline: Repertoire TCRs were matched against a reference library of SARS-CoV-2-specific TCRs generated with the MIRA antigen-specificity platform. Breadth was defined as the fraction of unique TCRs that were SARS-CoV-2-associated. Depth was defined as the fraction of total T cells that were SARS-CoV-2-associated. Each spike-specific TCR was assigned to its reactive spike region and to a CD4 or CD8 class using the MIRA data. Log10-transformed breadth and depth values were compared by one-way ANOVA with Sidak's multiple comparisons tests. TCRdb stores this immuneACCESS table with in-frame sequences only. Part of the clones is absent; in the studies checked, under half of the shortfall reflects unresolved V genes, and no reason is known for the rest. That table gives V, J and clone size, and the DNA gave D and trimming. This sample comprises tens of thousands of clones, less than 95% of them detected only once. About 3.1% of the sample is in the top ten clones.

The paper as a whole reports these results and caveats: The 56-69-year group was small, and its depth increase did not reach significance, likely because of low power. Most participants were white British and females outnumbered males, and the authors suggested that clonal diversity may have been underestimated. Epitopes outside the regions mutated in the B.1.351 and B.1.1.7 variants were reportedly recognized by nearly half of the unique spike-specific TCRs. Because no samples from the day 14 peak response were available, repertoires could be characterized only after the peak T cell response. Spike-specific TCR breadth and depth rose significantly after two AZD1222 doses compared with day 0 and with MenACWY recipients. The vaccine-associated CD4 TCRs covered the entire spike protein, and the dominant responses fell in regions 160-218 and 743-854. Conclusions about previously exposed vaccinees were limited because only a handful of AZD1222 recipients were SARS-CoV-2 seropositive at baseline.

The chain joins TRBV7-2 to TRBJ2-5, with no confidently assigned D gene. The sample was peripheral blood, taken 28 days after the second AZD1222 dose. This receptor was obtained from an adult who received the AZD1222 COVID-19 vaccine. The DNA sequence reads TGTGCCAGCAGCTTAGCACAAGAGACCCAGTACTTC. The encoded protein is CASSLAQETQYF.